This entry lists 24 T cell receptor beta chains sequenced from one sample in a study of blood T cell repertoires in COVID-19. Repertoires were generated with immunoSEQ multiplex PCR, while TCRdb's copy carries only in-frame clones and drops some. The repertoire holds about 140,000 clones, with roughly 84% as singletons. What was sequenced was peripheral blood. The receptors were gathered from a man aged 30 to 39 with COVID-19, enrolled during active disease.

The rearrangement uses TRBV4-1 and TRBJ2-7; TRBD1 matches 10 bases. The germline V gene encodes CDR1 MGHRA and CDR2 YSYEKL. Trimming cost V 1 base and J 6 bases; bases outside gene matches: 9. The CDR3 sequence is 16 residues long. The CDR3 sequence: CASSQVPGTGVGEQYF. In DNA form, the CDR3 reads TGCGCCAGCAGCCAAGTACCCGGGACAGGGGTCGGCGAGCAGTACTTC.

The gene calls are TRBV7-9 and TRBJ2-5, with D maybe TRBD2 (7 bases). The CDR3 has 14 residues. The germline gives CDR1 SEHNR, CDR2 FQNEAQ (reference sequence). Between the trimmed V and J ends, which lost 1 base and 5 bases, there was a span of 11 bases. In nucleotides, the CDR3 is TGTGCCAGCAGCTTAGGGGGCGGGGGCGAGACCCAGTACTTC. Encoded protein: CASSLGGGGETQYF.

The chain couples TRBV28 to TRBJ1-6; 7 nucleotides align to TRBD1. The CDR3 extends over 14 amino acids. Germline values: CDR1 MDHEN, CDR2 SYDVKM. The J segment lost 10 bases and the V segment lost 5 bases, leaving 8 bases of the junction unmatched. The CDR3 DNA follows: TGTGCCAGCAGTCCAGACAGGGAGTACTCACCCCTCCACTTT. Translating gives CASSPDREYSPLHF.

In regard to this clone: At one end, the junction sequence differs from germline, possibly due to a read error. The genes are TRBV29-1 and TRBJ1-2; no clear D. The CDR3 sequence is 11 residues long. Germline assignment: CDR1 SQVTM and CDR2 ANQGSEA. The CDR3: CSVEEGGRLPF. As DNA, the CDR3 is TGCAGCGTTGAAGAGGGTGGCAGGCTCCCCTTC.

This clone was found a few times. The chain links TRBV5-1 to TRBJ2-3; D gene ambiguous. The CDR3 runs 14 residues. Trimming shortened V by 1 base and J by 0 bases, and 6 bases separated the two germline ends. Germline values: CDR1 SGHRS, CDR2 YFSETQ. The CDR3 DNA sequence: TGCGCCAGCAGCTTGTCACAGAGCACAGATACGCAGTATTTT. Its translation is CASSLSQSTDTQYF. The full variable domain, with the rest looked up from reference TRBV5-1 and TRBJ2-3, is KAGVTQTPRYLIKTRGQQVTLSCSPISGHRSVSWYQQTPGQGLQFLFEYFSETQRNKGNFPGRFSGRQFSNSRSEMNVSTLELGDSALYLCASSLSQSTDTQYFGPGTRLTVL.

V gene TRBV19 combines with J gene TRBJ2-2; D is uncertain. The CDR3 runs to 14 residues. Trimming took off 1 base at V and 6 bases at J, with 9 bases between the two ends. CDR1 is LNHDA, CDR2 SQIVND, per germline (reference sequence). The CDR3 loop is CASSIALLAGELFF. CDR3 bases: TGTGCCAGTAGTATAGCCCTTCTCGCCGGGGAGCTGTTTTTT.

The chain couples TRBV28 to TRBJ1-1; perhaps TRBD1 as D (6 bases). This CDR3 comprises 15 residues. CDR1 and CDR2 (germline): MDHEN, SYDVKM. The V gene lost 3 bases and the J gene lost 6 bases, with 17 bases spanning the gap. The CDR3 loop reads CASSLRTDRISEAFF. The CDR3 DNA reads as TGTGCCAGCAGTTTGCGGACAGACCGAATCTCTGAAGCTTTCTTT.

J is TRBJ1-2 and V is TRBV5-6; D possibly corresponds to TRBD1 (6 bases). V lost 0 bases and J lost 7, with 10 bases in between. The CDR3 extends over 13 amino acids. Per the germline V gene, CDR1 is SGHDT and CDR2 is YYEEEE. DNA for the CDR3: TGTGCCAGCAGCTTGGTATCAGGGGTTGGCTACACCTTC. Translating it yields CASSLVSGVGYTF. Supplemented by reference TRBV5-6 and TRBJ1-2, the full variable domain reads DAGVTQSPTHLIKTRGQQVTLRCSPKSGHDTVSWYQQALGQGPQFIFQYYEEEERQRGNFPDRFSGHQFPNYSSELNVNALLLGDSALYLCASSLVSGVGYTFGSGTRLTVV.

V is TRBV5-4 and J is TRBJ2-3; D ambiguous. The CDR3 spans 12 residues. The V and J ends lost 1 base and 6 bases respectively, with 6 bases between them. In germline, CDR1 is SGHNT, CDR2 YYREEE (reference sequence). The CDR3 region has the DNA TGTGCCAGCAGCTTGTCATCCGATACGCAGTATTTT. Its translation: CASSLSSDTQYF.

This clone has only a few counts. The chain has TRBV4-1 and TRBJ1-1, with D tentatively TRBD1 (6 bases). Deletions cut 1 base from V and 9 bases from J, with 15 bases between. Germline CDR1 and CDR2: MGHRA and YSYEKL. CDR3 size: 14 residues. In DNA form, the CDR3 reads TGCGCCAGCAGCCAAGTTGGGGAACAGGGCAAAGCTTTCTTT. The encoded protein is CASSQVGEQGKAFF.

V is TRBV14 and J is TRBJ1-2; 7 bases align to TRBD1. Losses at the gene ends were 1 base for V and 5 bases for J; bases not matched to a gene: 4. CDR1 is SGHDN, CDR2 FVKESK, per germline. The CDR3 totals 14 residues. CDR3 sequence reads: CASSQVRGPYGYTF. In DNA, the CDR3 is TGTGCCAGCAGCCAAGTGAGGGGGCCTTATGGCTACACCTTC.

The chain links TRBV9 to TRBJ2-2; D possibly corresponds to TRBD2 (6 bases). The CDR3 is 16 amino acids. The V gene lost 0 bases and the J gene lost 3 bases, with 12 bases spanning the gap. CDR1 is SGDLS, CDR2 YYNGEE, per germline. DNA of the CDR3: TGTGCCAGCAGCGTAGCCCCGGGAGTGGACACCGGGGAGCTGTTTTTT. Protein sequence: CASSVAPGVDTGELFF.

The gene calls are TRBV4-3 and TRBJ2-7; D perhaps matches TRBD1 (6 bases). Germline assignment: CDR1 LGHNA and CDR2 YSLEER. CDR3 length: 18 residues. Trimming took off 3 bases at V and 2 bases at J, with 23 bases between the two ends. The CDR3 spells CASSQILSGDTVAYEQYF. In DNA form, the CDR3 reads TGCGCCAGCAGCCAGATCCTATCAGGGGACACAGTCGCCTACGAGCAGTACTTC.

In the case of this clone: One base away lies a much larger clone, so this may be a sequencing read error. The chain employs TRBV9 and TRBJ2-1; TRBD2 matches at 13 bases. The CDR3 contains 17 residues. With 4 bases clipped from V and 1 base from J, the junction kept 5 bases outside the gene matches. From germline, CDR1 is SGDLS and CDR2 YYNGEE. The CDR3 sequence is CASSSRTSGSSYNEQFF. CDR3 nucleotides: TGTGCCAGCAGCTCCCGGACTAGCGGGAGTTCCTACAATGAGCAGTTCTTC.

The chain has TRBV7-2 and TRBJ2-7; D remains ambiguous. Germline V CDR1 and CDR2: SGHTA, FQGNSA. V lost 5 bases and J lost 7, with 18 bases in between. This CDR3 spans 14 amino acids. The CDR3 here is CASSPRLAQREQYF. CDR3 DNA sequence: TGTGCCAGCAGCCCGAGACTTGCCCAGAGGGAGCAGTACTTC.

This sequence joins TRBV19 and TRBJ1-2; D might be TRBD1 (5 bases). Germline-derived CDR1 and CDR2 are LNHDA and SQIVND (reference sequence). CDR3 length: 14 amino acids. V was pared by 1 base and J by 4 bases, with 10 bases between. CDR3 nucleotides: TGTGCCAGTAGTATAGCCCAGGGAAGCTATGGCTACACCTTC. Translated: CASSIAQGSYGYTF.

The V and J genes are TRBV4-1 and TRBJ2-7; 11 bases align to TRBD2. Trimming removed 4 bases from V and 1 base from J; junction bases left unmatched: 6. Germline V gene data show CDR1 as MGHRA and CDR2 as YSYEKL. The CDR3 loop spans 16 amino acids. CDR3 nucleotides: TGCGCCAGCAGCCGAGAACTAGCGGGGGTATCCTACGAGCAGTACTTC. Protein sequence: CASSRELAGVSYEQYF.

The chain couples TRBV10-1 to TRBJ2-2, with D tentatively TRBD2 (6 bases). Germline CDR1 is WNHNN and CDR2 is SYGVQD (reference sequence). V was shortened by 0 bases and J by 4 bases, with 12 bases between the two germline ends. The CDR3 loop spans 16 amino acids. The CDR3 spells CASSESAGTRTGELFF. The CDR3 DNA reads TGCGCCAGCAGTGAGTCGGCCGGGACTCGCACCGGGGAGCTGTTTTTT.

This clone was detected once. The V call is TRBV6-5, the J call TRBJ1-6; 10 bases match TRBD1. From germline, CDR1 is MNHEY and CDR2 SVGAGI. This CDR3 region has 15 residues. Trimming took 6 bases from V and 5 from J; bases not matched to a gene: 4. This CDR3 reads CASRTDRGNNSPLHF. Here the CDR3 DNA reads TGTGCCAGCAGGACGGACAGGGGGAATAATTCACCCCTCCACTTT.

In its sample, this clone was seen once. The rearrangement joins TRBV2 to TRBJ1-1; possibly TRBD1 for D (5 bases). Germline V gene data show CDR1 as SNHLY and CDR2 as FYNNEI. V was pared by 4 bases and J by 5 bases, with 14 bases between. CDR3 size: 14 residues. As DNA, the CDR3 is TGTGCCAGCAGTGGGCAGGGAAGTGGGACTGAAGCTTTCTTT. It encodes CASSGQGSGTEAFF.

The V call is TRBV7-3, the J call TRBJ2-5; perhaps TRBD2 as D (6 bases). Trimming removed 3 bases from V and 2 bases from J, with 13 bases in between. Germline CDR1 and CDR2: SGHTA and FQGTGA. This CDR3 region has 15 residues. The CDR3 DNA follows: TGTGCCAGCAGCTTGGTGGGGGGAGAGCAAGAGACCCAGTACTTC. It codes for CASSLVGGEQETQYF.

CDR3 DNA: TGTGCCAGCAGCTTAGGCACCAGCTCCTACGAGCAGTACTTC. Translating gives CASSLGTSSYEQYF. The rearrangement uses TRBV11-2 and TRBJ2-7; D not resolved. The V gene lost 1 base and the J gene lost 0 bases, with 7 bases spanning the gap. The V gene's germline CDR1 is SGHAT and CDR2 FQNNGV. This CDR3 has 14 amino acids.

V and J are TRBV6-5 and TRBJ2-2; TRBD2 might be the D (6 bases). Germline V lookup: CDR1 MNHEY, CDR2 SVGAGI. The CDR3 extends over 15 amino acids. Trimming removed 5 bases at V and 6 bases at J, with 16 bases between. The CDR3 nucleotides are TGTGCCAGCAGTATAGACCGTCCGGGAGCCGGGGAGCTGTTTTTT. It encodes CASSIDRPGAGELFF.

The CDR3 loop reads CASKPIESSYNEQFF. DNA for the CDR3: TGTGCCAGCAAACCAATAGAGAGCTCCTACAATGAGCAGTTCTTC. The J gene is TRBJ2-1, the V gene TRBV27, with D unresolved. V was pared by 7 bases and J by 0 bases, with 13 bases between. Germline V gives CDR1 MNHEY, CDR2 SMNVEV (reference sequence). The CDR3 length is 15 residues.